The 5 T cell receptor beta chains reported below all come from one sample, sequenced in a study of cytomegalovirus exposure and HLA in healthy donors. Amplification used 60 Vbeta primers and 13 Jbeta primers. Data came from immunoSEQ multiplex PCR; TCRdb stores just in-frame clones and leaves some out. The top ten clones hold 1.2% of a sample with about 130,000 clones, around 82% of them seen once. The specimen was PBMCs. Every receptor here comes from a female donor in good health and CMV-seronegative.

CDR3 sequence (DNA): TGTGCCAGTAGGTTGATAGGCAATCAGCCCCAGCATTTT. Its translation is CASRLIGNQPQHF. The gene calls are TRBV19 and TRBJ1-5; D is ambiguous. The V gene lost 6 bases and the J gene lost 2 bases, with 8 bases spanning the gap. Germline CDR1 LNHDA, CDR2 SQIVND (reference sequence). This CDR3 spans 13 amino acids.

V and J are TRBV6-1 and TRBJ2-7, with TRBD1 as a possible D gene (6 bases). Trimming stripped 5 bases from V and 1 base from J, with 9 bases between. The germline V gene encodes CDR1 MNHNS and CDR2 SASEGT. The CDR3 is 13 amino acids. The CDR3 nucleotides are TGTGCCAGCAGTCGCGACAGGTCCTACGAGCAGTACTTC. Its protein is CASSRDRSYEQYF.

The J gene is TRBJ2-1, the V gene TRBV12-5; D call uncertain. V lost 1 base and J lost 0, with 16 bases in between. The germline gives CDR1 LGHNT, CDR2 FRNRAP. The CDR3 has 18 amino acids. This CDR3 is CASGLGPLAQPSYNEQFF. The CDR3 DNA reads TGTGCTAGTGGTTTGGGCCCCCTTGCACAGCCCTCCTACAATGAGCAGTTCTTC.

V and J are TRBV6-1 and TRBJ2-7; TRBD1 agrees at 9 bases. CDR1 is MNHNS and CDR2 is SASEGT in the germline V gene. The CDR3 totals 15 residues. With V trimmed by 5 bases and J by 5 bases, 10 bases remained unmatched. The CDR3 DNA reads TGTGCCAGCAGTCGCGGGGGACAGGGTCGAGACGAGCAGTACTTC. The encoded protein is CASSRGGQGRDEQYF.

The rearrangement joins TRBV11-2 to TRBJ2-7; no firm D call. Trimming removed 0 bases from V and 3 bases from J, with 6 bases in between. The CDR3 has 13 amino acids. Germline CDR1 is SGHAT and CDR2 is FQNNGV. This chain's CDR3 is CASSLERSYEQYF. CDR3 DNA: TGTGCCAGCAGCTTAGAAAGGAGCTACGAGCAGTACTTC.